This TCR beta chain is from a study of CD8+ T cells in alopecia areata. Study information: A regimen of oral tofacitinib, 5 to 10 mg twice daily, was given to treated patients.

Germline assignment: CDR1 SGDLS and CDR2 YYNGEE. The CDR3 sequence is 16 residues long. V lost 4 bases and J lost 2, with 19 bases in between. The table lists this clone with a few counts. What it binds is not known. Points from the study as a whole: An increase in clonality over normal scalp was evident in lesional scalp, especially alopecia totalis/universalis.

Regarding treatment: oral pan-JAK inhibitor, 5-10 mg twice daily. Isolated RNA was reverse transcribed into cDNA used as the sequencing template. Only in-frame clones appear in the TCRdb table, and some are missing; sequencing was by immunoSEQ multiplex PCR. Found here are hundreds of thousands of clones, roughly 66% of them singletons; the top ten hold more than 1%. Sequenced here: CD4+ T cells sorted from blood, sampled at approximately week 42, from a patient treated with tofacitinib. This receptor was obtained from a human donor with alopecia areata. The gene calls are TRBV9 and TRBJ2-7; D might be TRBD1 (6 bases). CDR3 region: CASSPRRAGVTYEQYF. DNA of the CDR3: TGTGCCAGCAGCCCCAGACGGGCAGGGGTGACCTACGAGCAGTACTTC.